This T cell receptor beta chain emerged from a study of blood T cell repertoires in COVID-19. Study information: Collection of acute and convalescent COVID-19 samples took place in the United States, Italy and Spain. The analysed material was cDNA or gDNA that came from T cells, B-cell-depleted T cells, or PBMCs.

Source study methods: Reference gene primer amplification yielded estimated nucleated cell counts. TCRdb keeps only in-frame clones here, not all; method: immunoSEQ multiplex PCR. V, J and clone size reflect that table, while D and trimming were determined from the DNA. The table includes around 320,000 clones, roughly 85% detected once. The CDR3 is 14 amino acids. Germline CDR1 GTSNPN, CDR2 SVGIG (reference sequence). As to this clone: One junction end does not reproduce the germline sequence, and a read error may be involved.

This sequence joins TRBV30 and TRBJ1-1, with TRBD1 matching over 10 bases. The TCR comes from a human donor in a cohort sampled during active COVID-19. The sample consisted of peripheral blood. The CDR3 region has the DNA TGTGCATGGAGATATGGGACAGGGGACACTGAAGCTTTCTTT. The encoded protein is CAWRYGTGDTEAFF.